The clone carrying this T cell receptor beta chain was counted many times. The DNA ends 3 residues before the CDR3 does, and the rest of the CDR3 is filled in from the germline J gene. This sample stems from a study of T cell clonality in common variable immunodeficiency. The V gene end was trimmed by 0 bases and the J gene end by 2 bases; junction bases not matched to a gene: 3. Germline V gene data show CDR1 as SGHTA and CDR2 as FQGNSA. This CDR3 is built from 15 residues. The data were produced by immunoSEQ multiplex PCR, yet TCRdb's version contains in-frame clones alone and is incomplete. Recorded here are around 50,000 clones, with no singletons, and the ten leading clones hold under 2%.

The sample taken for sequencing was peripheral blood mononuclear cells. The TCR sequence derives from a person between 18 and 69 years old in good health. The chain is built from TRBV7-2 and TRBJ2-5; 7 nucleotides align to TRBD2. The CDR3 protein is CASSLALGGQETQYF. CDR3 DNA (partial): TGTGCCAGCAGCTTAGCGCTGGGGGGGCAAGAGACC.